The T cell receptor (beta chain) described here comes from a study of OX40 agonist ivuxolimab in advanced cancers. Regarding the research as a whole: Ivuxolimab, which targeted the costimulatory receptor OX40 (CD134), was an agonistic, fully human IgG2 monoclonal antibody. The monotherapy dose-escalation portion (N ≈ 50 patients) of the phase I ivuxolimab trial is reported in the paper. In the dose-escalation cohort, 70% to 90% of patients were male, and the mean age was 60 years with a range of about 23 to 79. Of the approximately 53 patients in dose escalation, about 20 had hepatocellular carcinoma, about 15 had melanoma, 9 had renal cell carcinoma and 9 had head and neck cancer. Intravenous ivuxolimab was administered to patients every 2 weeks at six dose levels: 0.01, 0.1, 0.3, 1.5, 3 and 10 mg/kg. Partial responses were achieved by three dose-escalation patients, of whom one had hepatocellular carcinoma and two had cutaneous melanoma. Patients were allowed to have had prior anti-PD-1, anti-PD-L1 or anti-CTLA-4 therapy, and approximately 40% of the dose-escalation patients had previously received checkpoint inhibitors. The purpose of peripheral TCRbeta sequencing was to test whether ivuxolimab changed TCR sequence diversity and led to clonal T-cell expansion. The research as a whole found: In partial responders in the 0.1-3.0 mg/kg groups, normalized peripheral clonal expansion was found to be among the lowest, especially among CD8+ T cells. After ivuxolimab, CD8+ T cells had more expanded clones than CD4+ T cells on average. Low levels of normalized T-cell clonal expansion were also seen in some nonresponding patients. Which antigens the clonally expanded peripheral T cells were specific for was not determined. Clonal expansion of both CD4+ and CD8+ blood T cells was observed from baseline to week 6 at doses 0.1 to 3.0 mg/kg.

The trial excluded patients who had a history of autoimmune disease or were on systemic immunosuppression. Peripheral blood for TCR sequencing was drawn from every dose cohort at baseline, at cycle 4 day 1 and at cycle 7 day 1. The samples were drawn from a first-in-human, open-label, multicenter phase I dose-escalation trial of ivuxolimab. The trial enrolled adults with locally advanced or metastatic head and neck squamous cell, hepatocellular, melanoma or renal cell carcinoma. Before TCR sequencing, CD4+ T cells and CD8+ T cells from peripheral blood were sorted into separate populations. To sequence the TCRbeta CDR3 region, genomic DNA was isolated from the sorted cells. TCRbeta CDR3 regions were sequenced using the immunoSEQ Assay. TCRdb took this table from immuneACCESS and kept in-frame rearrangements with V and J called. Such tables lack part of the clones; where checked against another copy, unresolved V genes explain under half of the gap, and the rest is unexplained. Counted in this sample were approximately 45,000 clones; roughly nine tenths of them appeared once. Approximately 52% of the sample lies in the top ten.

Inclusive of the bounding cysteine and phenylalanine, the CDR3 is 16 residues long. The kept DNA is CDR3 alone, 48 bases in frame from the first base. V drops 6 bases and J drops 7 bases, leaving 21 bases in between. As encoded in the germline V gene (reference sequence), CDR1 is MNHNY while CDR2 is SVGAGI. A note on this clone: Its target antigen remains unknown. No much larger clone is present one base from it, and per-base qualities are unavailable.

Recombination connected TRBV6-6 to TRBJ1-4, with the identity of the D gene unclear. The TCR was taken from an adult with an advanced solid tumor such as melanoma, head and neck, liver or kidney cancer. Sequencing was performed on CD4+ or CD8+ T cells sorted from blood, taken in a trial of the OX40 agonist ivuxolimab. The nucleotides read TGTGCCAGCAGCCTACGGCACATAAAGGACGGTGAAAAACTGTTTTTT. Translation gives CASSLRHIKDGEKLFF.